The T cell receptor (beta chain) under discussion was sequenced for a study of blood T cell repertoires in COVID-19. In the study overall: T cells, B-cell-depleted T cells, or PBMCs supplied cDNA or gDNA.

TCRdb keeps only in-frame clones here, not all; method: immunoSEQ multiplex PCR. Altogether 52,000 or so clones are present, under 80% being singletons, with the ten largest covering roughly 5%. The sequence derives from a human donor in a cohort sampled during active COVID-19. Sample: peripheral blood.

The DNA of the CDR3 is TGCGCCAGCAGCCAGCCATTGGACAGGGAGCACGAGCAGTACTTC. This encodes CASSQPLDREHEQYF. The gene calls are TRBV4-1 and TRBJ2-7; 8 nucleotides align to TRBD1. The V gene end was trimmed by 3 bases and the J gene end by 5 bases; junction bases not matched to a gene: 9. The CDR3 is 15 amino acids. The germline gives CDR1 MGHRA, CDR2 YSYEKL.